This is a list of T cell receptor beta chains from one sample in a study of T cells after yellow fever vaccination. TCRdb itself ran the 5' RACE reads through MiXCR, one entry per CDR3 protein. The table has over 110,000 distinct CDR3 sequences, 7.7% seen once. Sample: CD4+ T cells sorted from PBMCs, taken 5 days after the yellow fever booster vaccination. These receptors were collected from a man under 40 who received the YFV17D yellow fever vaccine. Each CDR3 is given with its conserved first and last residue. Fields, in order: V gene, clone size, D gene, J gene, CDR3 DNA, CDR3 protein. D genes are given only for firm matches. Size is stated as once, few, many or a size class.

V gene: TRBV5-6
clone size: many
D gene: TRBD2
J gene: TRBJ2-1
CDR3 DNA: TGTGCCAGCATCCGACTAGCGGGAGGCCTTAGCTCCTACAATGAGCAGTTCTTC
CDR3 protein: CASIRLAGGLSSYNEQFF

V gene: TRBV7-6
clone size: many
D gene: .
J gene: TRBJ2-2
CDR3 DNA: TGTGCCAGCAGCCTACACGGACGGAACACCGGGGAGCTGTTTTTT
CDR3 protein: CASSLHGRNTGELFF

V gene: TRBV15
clone size: many
D gene: TRBD1
J gene: TRBJ2-7
CDR3 DNA: TGTGCCACCAGCACCTCGGACAGGGTGAACGAGCAGTACTTC
CDR3 protein: CATSTSDRVNEQYF

V gene: TRBV20-1
clone size: many
D gene: .
J gene: TRBJ1-3
CDR3 DNA: TGCAGTGCGCCGCAGGGTGCTGGAAACACCATATATTTT
CDR3 protein: CSAPQGAGNTIYF

V gene: TRBV12-3/TRBV12-4
clone size: many
D gene: .
J gene: TRBJ2-2
CDR3 DNA: TGTGCCAGCAGTCGGGACTCTTACACCGGGGAGCTGTTTTTT
CDR3 protein: CASSRDSYTGELFF

V gene: TRBV12-3/TRBV12-4
clone size: many
D gene: TRBD1
J gene: TRBJ2-7
CDR3 DNA: TGTGCCAGCAGCCCGGGACAGGGGGACTACGAGCAGTACTTC
CDR3 protein: CASSPGQGDYEQYF

V gene: TRBV28
clone size: many
D gene: TRBD1
J gene: TRBJ1-2
CDR3 DNA: TGTGCCATCTCGGACAGGGTAGACTATGGCTACACCTTC
CDR3 protein: CAISDRVDYGYTF

V gene: TRBV5-1
clone size: many
D gene: .
J gene: TRBJ1-1
CDR3 DNA: TGCGCCAGCAGCAGGGTTGCCAGCACTGAAGCTTTCTTT
CDR3 protein: CASSRVASTEAFF

V gene: TRBV5-1
clone size: many
D gene: .
J gene: TRBJ1-2
CDR3 DNA: TGCGCCAGCACTACCGGCGGGAGCGGGGCCTATGGCTACACCTTC
CDR3 protein: CASTTGGSGAYGYTF

V gene: TRBV27
clone size: many
D gene: TRBD1
J gene: TRBJ2-3
CDR3 DNA: TGTGCCAGCAGTGGTGGGACAGGACGCACAGATACGCAGTATTTT
CDR3 protein: CASSGGTGRTDTQYF